One sample yielded the 27 T cell receptor beta chains listed below, sequenced in a study of shared clonotypes between healthy human individuals. Clones were sequenced by immunoSEQ multiplex PCR, and TCRdb holds only the in-frame ones, with some missing. This table has approximately 2.3 million clones, just over 90% appearing once. Sequencing was carried out using naive CD4+ T cells from PBMCs. Documented subset: CD45RA+ positively selected. The receptors derive from a man between 18 and 29 years old in good health. Some clones in this sample may be carry-over from other donors' samples.

The chain is built from TRBV5-1 and TRBJ1-4, with D tentatively TRBD1 (6 bases). Deletions cut 2 bases from V and 4 bases from J, with 9 bases between. The CDR3 is 14 residues long. Germline loops: CDR1 SGHRS, CDR2 YFSETQ. Here the CDR3 reads CASSLGGNNEKLFF. The CDR3 coding sequence is TGCGCCAGCAGCTTAGGGGGTAATAATGAAAAACTGTTTTTT. Filled out from reference TRBV5-1 and TRBJ1-4, the complete variable domain reads KAGVTQTPRYLIKTRGQQVTLSCSPISGHRSVSWYQQTPGQGLQFLFEYFSETQRNKGNFPGRFSGRQFSNSRSEMNVSTLELGDSALYLCASSLGGNNEKLFFGSGTQLSVL.

The rearrangement joins TRBV28 to TRBJ1-5; no clear D gene. The CDR3 is 13 residues long. CDR1 and CDR2 from the germline V gene are MDHEN and SYDVKM. V lost 6 bases and J lost 6, with 12 bases in between. CDR3 coding DNA: TGTGCCAGCAGCCCCATGGACCCTCAGCCCCAGCATTTT. Translation gives CASSPMDPQPQHF.

The gene calls are TRBV15 and TRBJ2-1, with 11 bases aligning to TRBD2. Losses at the gene ends were 3 bases for V and 3 bases for J; bases not matched to a gene: 7. This CDR3 contains 17 residues. The germline V gene has CDR1 LNHNV and CDR2 YYDKDF (reference sequence). The CDR3 sequence is CATSRVSGTSGYNEQFF. The CDR3 DNA reads as TGTGCCACCAGCAGGGTATCAGGGACTAGCGGCTACAATGAGCAGTTCTTC. Supplemented by reference TRBV15 and TRBJ2-1, the full variable domain reads DAMVIQNPRYQVTQFGKPVTLSCSQTLNHNVMYWYQQKSSQAPKLLFHYYDKDFNNEADTPDNFQSRRPNTSFCFLDIRSPGLGDTAMYLCATSRVSGTSGYNEQFFGPGTRLTVL.

This rearrangement joins TRBV25-1 to TRBJ1-6; a weak D match, TRBD1 (6 bases). The CDR3 totals 16 residues. Germline CDR1 and CDR2: MGHDK and SYGVNS. V shed 3 bases and J shed 11 bases, with 20 bases lying between them. The CDR3 here is CASSDTIRGGGAPLHF. The DNA for the CDR3 is TGTGCCAGCAGTGATACTATCAGGGGAGGGGGAGCACCCCTCCACTTT.

Worth noting for this clone: This sample includes further DNA sequences coding for the same CDR3. The chain is built from TRBV29-1 and TRBJ1-1; TRBD1 might be the D (5 bases). Germline lookup yields CDR1 SQVTM and CDR2 ANQGSEA. The CDR3 is made up of 12 amino acids. Deletions cut 2 bases from V and 3 bases from J, with 7 bases between. In DNA form, the CDR3 reads TGCAGCGTTGAACAGGGTTACACTGAAGCTTTCTTT. Encoded protein: CSVEQGYTEAFF.

The rearrangement joins TRBV5-6 to TRBJ1-5, with TRBD1 as a possible D gene (6 bases). V was trimmed by 2 bases and J by 6 bases, leaving 15 bases between them. The CDR3 consists of 15 residues. Per the germline V gene, CDR1 is SGHDT and CDR2 is YYEEEE. The CDR3 nucleotides read TGTGCCAGCAGCTTTAGGGGGGCGCGGAGTCAGCCCCAGCATTTT. Its protein is CASSFRGARSQPQHF.

This clone was counted a few times. Other DNA variants within this sample encode the same CDR3. The rearrangement uses TRBV5-1 and TRBJ1-2, with D possibly matching TRBD1 (6 bases). Per the germline V gene, CDR1 is SGHRS and CDR2 is YFSETQ. This CDR3 has 12 amino acids. Trimming left V 3 bases short and J 8 bases short, with 11 bases between. For the CDR3, the DNA is TGCGCCAGCAGCTCGAACAGGGAAGGCTACACCTTC. It encodes CASSSNREGYTF.

The chain uses TRBV4-1 and TRBJ2-1; D is ambiguous. Trimming took 0 bases from V and 2 from J, leaving 8 bases between them. The CDR3 sequence is 15 residues long. Germline-derived CDR1 and CDR2 are MGHRA and YSYEKL. The CDR3 coding sequence is TGCGCCAGCAGCCAAGACCGCGTTCCCTACAATGAGCAGTTCTTC. It specifies CASSQDRVPYNEQFF.

This clone was seen a handful of times. The chain uses TRBV5-4 and TRBJ1-1, with D unclear. This CDR3 is built from 14 residues. The V end was cut by 5 bases, the J end by 4 bases, with 15 bases between. Germline lookup yields CDR1 SGHNT and CDR2 YYREEE (reference sequence). CDR3 region: CASRGGGQLTEAFF. The CDR3 bases are TGTGCCAGCAGGGGTGGTGGGCAGCTCACTGAAGCTTTCTTT. Based on the CDR3 plus reference TRBV5-4 and TRBJ1-1, the full variable domain is ETGVTQSPTHLIKTRGQQVTLRCSSQSGHNTVSWYQQALGQGPQFIFQYYREEENGRGNFPPRFSGLQFPNYSSELNVNALELDDSALYLCASRGGGQLTEAFFGQGTRLTVV.

This rearrangement joins TRBV28 to TRBJ1-1, with a tentative D call TRBD1 (6 bases). CDR3 length: 14 amino acids. V lost 5 bases and J 5 bases, leaving 15 bases between the germline ends. Germline lookup yields CDR1 MDHEN and CDR2 SYDVKM. CDR3 protein: CASSQGRVGTEAFF. The CDR3 DNA follows: TGTGCCAGCAGTCAGGGGCGAGTTGGGACTGAAGCTTTCTTT. The whole variable domain, filled in from reference TRBV28 and TRBJ1-1, reads DVKVTQSSRYLVKRTGEKVFLECVQDMDHENMFWYRQDPGLGLRLIYFSYDVKMKEKGDIPEGYSVSREKKERFSLILESASTNQTSMYLCASSQGRVGTEAFFGQGTRLTVV.

The chain joins TRBV5-1 to TRBJ2-1; D not certain. V was pared by 1 base and J by 9 bases, with 5 bases between. The CDR3 length is 11 residues. Per germline, CDR1 SGHRS and CDR2 YFSETQ. This CDR3 is CASSLMTEQFF. In DNA, the CDR3 is TGCGCCAGCAGCTTGATGACTGAGCAGTTCTTC.

V gene TRBV6-5 combines with J gene TRBJ2-5; D is possibly TRBD1 (5 bases). The CDR3 extends over 12 amino acids. V was trimmed by 6 bases and J by 1 base, leaving 6 bases between them. Germline V lookup: CDR1 MNHEY, CDR2 SVGAGI. This CDR3 is CASRDTQETQYF. The CDR3 DNA reads TGTGCCAGCAGGGACACCCAAGAGACCCAGTACTTC.

The chain uses TRBV28 and TRBJ1-2; D uncertain. The V end was cut by 6 bases, the J end by 4 bases, with 15 bases between. The V gene's germline CDR1 is MDHEN and CDR2 SYDVKM. The CDR3 is 14 amino acids. CDR3 in DNA: TGTGCCAGCAGATATACCGGACGCGTCTATGGCTACACCTTC. This encodes CASRYTGRVYGYTF.

For this clone: Other DNA sequences from this sample encode an identical CDR3 as well. V is TRBV5-1 and J is TRBJ2-7; 8 bases are shared with TRBD1. Germline CDR1 SGHRS, CDR2 YFSETQ. The CDR3 is 14 residues long. After removal of 4 bases from V and 3 bases from J, the junction contained 6 bases not matched to a gene. CDR3 sequence (DNA): TGCGCCAGCAGCCTCAGACAGGGGAGCTACGAGCAGTACTTC. Translated: CASSLRQGSYEQYF.

The chain employs TRBV19 and TRBJ2-7, with a tentative D call TRBD2 (6 bases). The V end lost 6 bases, the J end lost 5 bases, and 20 bases lay between the germline ends. CDR1 is LNHDA, CDR2 SQIVND, per germline (reference sequence). The CDR3 contains 15 residues. In DNA, the CDR3 is TGTGCCAGTAGGCCCCGGGGGATTGGGGTCGACGAGCAGTACTTC. It codes for CASRPRGIGVDEQYF.

This chain joins TRBV28 and TRBJ1-4; 9 positions match TRBD1. Germline trimming cut 6 bases from V and 8 bases from J; bases unmatched to any gene: 4. The CDR3 loop spans 13 amino acids. Germline V gives CDR1 MDHEN, CDR2 SYDVKM. CDR3 nucleotide sequence: TGTGCCAGCAGGCGACAGGGGGTGGAAAAACTGTTTTTT. Translating gives CASRRQGVEKLFF.

About this clone: Within the sample, other DNA sequences also encode this same CDR3. The chain is built from TRBV7-2 and TRBJ1-5; D not certain. The CDR3 has 13 amino acids. The V gene's germline CDR1 is SGHTA and CDR2 FQGNSA. V lost 1 base and J lost 6, with 7 bases in between. CDR3 in DNA: TGTGCCAGCAGCTTAGGAGGATCTCAGCCCCAGCATTTT. Translated: CASSLGGSQPQHF.

CDR3 coding DNA: TGTGCCAGCAGTGTAACAGGGAGGGAGAAGTACTTC. Its protein is CASSVTGREKYF. This chain links TRBV27 with TRBJ2-7, with D maybe TRBD2 (7 bases). Germline assignment: CDR1 MNHEY and CDR2 SMNVEV (reference sequence). Trimming shortened V by 5 bases and J by 11 bases, and 16 bases separated the two germline ends. The CDR3 is 12 amino acids.

About this clone: The sample holds other DNA sequences that translate to the same CDR3. The rearrangement uses TRBV29-1 and TRBJ2-3, with 7 bases matching TRBD1. Trimming removed 4 bases from V and 2 bases from J; junction bases left unmatched: 3. The length of the CDR3 is 13 residues. The V gene's germline CDR1 is SQVTM and CDR2 ANQGSEA. The CDR3 region has the DNA TGCAGCGTTGCTGGGACAGTCACAGATACGCAGTATTTT. Translation: CSVAGTVTDTQYF.

This clone was detected only once. The chain uses TRBV5-6 and TRBJ2-5, with 8 bases that match TRBD2. CDR3 length: 14 residues. The germline CDR1 and CDR2 sequences are SGHDT and YYEEEE. V was clipped by 4 bases and J by 4 bases; unmatched bases: 6. The CDR3 reads CASSPGGVTETQYF. The CDR3 nucleotides are TGTGCCAGCAGCCCCGGGGGGGTCACAGAGACCCAGTACTTC.

The chain combines TRBV7-2 with TRBJ2-2, with unresolved D. From germline, CDR1 is SGHTA and CDR2 FQGNSA. V was trimmed by 5 bases and J by 4 bases, leaving 8 bases between them. The CDR3 is made up of 13 amino acids. The CDR3 sequence is CASSASFTGELFF. CDR3 nucleotide sequence: TGTGCCAGCAGCGCCAGTTTCACCGGGGAGCTGTTTTTT.

This CDR3 is CASSSPLAGGPEAQYF. CDR3 nucleotides: TGTGCCAGCAGTTCACCGCTAGCGGGAGGGCCTGAGGCGCAGTATTTT. The chain couples TRBV6-5 to TRBJ2-3, with TRBD2 identical over 12 bases. This CDR3 region has 16 residues. J was trimmed by 10 bases and V by 4 bases; bases with no gene match: 12. CDR1 is MNHEY and CDR2 is SVGAGI in the germline V gene.

The V gene is TRBV7-9, the J gene TRBJ2-7, with a weak D call TRBD1 (6 bases). Germline-derived CDR1 and CDR2 are SEHNR and FQNEAQ (reference sequence). The CDR3 runs to 15 residues. V gave up 5 bases and J gave up 6 bases, with 20 bases separating them. CDR3 amino acids: CASSPDQGLGSEQYF. CDR3 sequence (DNA): TGTGCCAGCAGCCCCGACCAGGGGTTGGGCTCCGAGCAGTACTTC.

This chain connects TRBV6-5 to TRBJ2-3; D not certain. Trimming removed 0 bases from V and 2 bases from J, with 6 bases in between. The CDR3 is 14 amino acids. Germline V gene lookup returns CDR1 MNHEY and CDR2 SVGAGI. For the CDR3, the DNA is TGTGCCAGCAGTTACTCGAAGAACACAGATACGCAGTATTTT. It encodes CASSYSKNTDTQYF.

To note about this clone: Additional DNA sequences in this sample encode the identical CDR3. This sequence joins TRBV5-1 and TRBJ2-2; no clear D. Germline V gene sequence: CDR1 SGHRS, CDR2 YFSETQ. V lost 0 bases and J lost 3, with 6 bases in between. CDR3 length: 14 amino acids. DNA of the CDR3: TGCGCCAGCAGCTTGGCTGGGGACACCGGGGAGCTGTTTTTT. It is translated as CASSLAGDTGELFF.

The V and J genes are TRBV5-1 and TRBJ2-3; no clear D gene. The CDR3 runs 13 residues. Trimming removed 0 bases from V and 6 bases from J, with 8 bases in between. The V gene's germline CDR1 is SGHRS and CDR2 YFSETQ. CDR3 in DNA: TGCGCCAGCAGCTTGGAAGCATTCGATACGCAGTATTTT. Amino acid sequence: CASSLEAFDTQYF.

V gene TRBV19 combines with J gene TRBJ2-5; no clear D gene. There are 13 residues in the CDR3. V was clipped by 9 bases and J by 2 bases, with 13 bases between them. In germline, CDR1 is LNHDA, CDR2 SQIVND (reference sequence). The CDR3 region has the DNA TGTGCCAGCCAACAAGGGTGGCAAGAGACCCAGTACTTC. Translation: CASQQGWQETQYF.